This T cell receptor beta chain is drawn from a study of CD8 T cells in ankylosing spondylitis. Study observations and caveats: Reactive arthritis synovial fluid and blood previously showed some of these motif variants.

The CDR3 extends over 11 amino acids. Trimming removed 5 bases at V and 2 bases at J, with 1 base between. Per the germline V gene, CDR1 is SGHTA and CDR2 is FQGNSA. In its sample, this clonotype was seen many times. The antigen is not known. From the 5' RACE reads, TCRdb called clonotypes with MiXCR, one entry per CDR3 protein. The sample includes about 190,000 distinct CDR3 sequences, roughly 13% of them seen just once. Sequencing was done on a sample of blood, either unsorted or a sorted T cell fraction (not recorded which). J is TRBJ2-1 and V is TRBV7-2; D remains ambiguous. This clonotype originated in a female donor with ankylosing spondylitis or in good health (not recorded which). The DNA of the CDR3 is TGTGCCAGCAGCCCCTACAATGAGCAGTTCTTC. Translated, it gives CASSPYNEQFF.